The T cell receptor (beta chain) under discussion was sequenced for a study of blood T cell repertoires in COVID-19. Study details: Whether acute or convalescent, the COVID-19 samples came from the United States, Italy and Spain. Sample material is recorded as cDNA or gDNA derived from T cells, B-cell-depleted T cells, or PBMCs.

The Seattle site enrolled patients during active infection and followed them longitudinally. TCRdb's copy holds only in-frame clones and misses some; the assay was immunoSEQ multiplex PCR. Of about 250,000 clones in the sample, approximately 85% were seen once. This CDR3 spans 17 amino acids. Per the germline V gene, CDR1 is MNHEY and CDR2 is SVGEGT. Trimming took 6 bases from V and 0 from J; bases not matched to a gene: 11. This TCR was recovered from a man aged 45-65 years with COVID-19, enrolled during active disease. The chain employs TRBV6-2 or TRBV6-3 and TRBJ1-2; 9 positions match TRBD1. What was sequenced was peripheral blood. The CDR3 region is CASSPNRGQGTNYGYTF. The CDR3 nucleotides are TGTGCCAGCAGCCCCAACCGGGGACAGGGAACTAACTATGGCTACACCTTC.